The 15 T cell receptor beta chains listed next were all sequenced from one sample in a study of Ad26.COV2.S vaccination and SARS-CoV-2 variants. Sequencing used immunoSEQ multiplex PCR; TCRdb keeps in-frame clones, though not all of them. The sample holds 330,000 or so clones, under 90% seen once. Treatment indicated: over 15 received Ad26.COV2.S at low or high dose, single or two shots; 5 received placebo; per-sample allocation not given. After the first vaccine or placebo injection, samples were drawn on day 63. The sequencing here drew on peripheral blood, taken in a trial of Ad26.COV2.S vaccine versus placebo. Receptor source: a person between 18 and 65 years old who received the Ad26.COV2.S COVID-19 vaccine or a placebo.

The chain's CDR3 is CASSSLVSGAEGYTF. CDR3 nucleotide sequence: TGCGCCAGCAGCTCCTTGGTTTCGGGGGCTGAGGGCTACACCTTC. The V call is TRBV5-1, the J call TRBJ1-2; D possibly corresponds to TRBD1 (6 bases). The CDR3 sequence is 15 residues long. The V end lost 3 bases, the J end lost 8 bases, and 20 bases lay between the germline ends. The germline CDR1 and CDR2 sequences are SGHRS and YFSETQ. The whole variable domain, filled in from reference TRBV5-1 and TRBJ1-2, reads KAGVTQTPRYLIKTRGQQVTLSCSPISGHRSVSWYQQTPGQGLQFLFEYFSETQRNKGNFPGRFSGRQFSNSRSEMNVSTLELGDSALYLCASSSLVSGAEGYTFGSGTRLTVV.

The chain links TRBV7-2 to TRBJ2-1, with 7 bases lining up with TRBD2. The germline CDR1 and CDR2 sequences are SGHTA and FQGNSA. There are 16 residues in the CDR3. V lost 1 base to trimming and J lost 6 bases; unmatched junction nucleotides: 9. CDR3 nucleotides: TGTGCCAGCAGCTTAGAGTGGACGGGGGGTTTCAATGAGCAGTTCTTC. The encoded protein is CASSLEWTGGFNEQFF.

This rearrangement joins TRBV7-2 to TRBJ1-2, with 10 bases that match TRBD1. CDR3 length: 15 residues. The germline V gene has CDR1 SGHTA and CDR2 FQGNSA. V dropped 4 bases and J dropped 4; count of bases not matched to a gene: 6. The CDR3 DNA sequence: TGTGCCAGCAGCTCCGGACAGGGGGAAGGCTATGGCTACACCTTC. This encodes CASSSGQGEGYGYTF.

CDR3: CASRPSFNTEAFF. The CDR3 nucleotides are TGTGCCAGCAGGCCCTCTTTCAACACTGAAGCTTTCTTT. The chain links TRBV12-3 or TRBV12-4 to TRBJ1-1; no reliable D call. This CDR3 is 13 amino acids long. V lost 6 bases, J lost 2 bases, and 10 bases lay in between.

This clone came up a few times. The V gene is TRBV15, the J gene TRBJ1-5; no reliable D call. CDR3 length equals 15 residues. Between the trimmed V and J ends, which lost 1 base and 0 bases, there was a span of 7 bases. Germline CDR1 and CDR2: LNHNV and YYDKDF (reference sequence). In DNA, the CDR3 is TGTGCCACCAGCAGAGGCGGAATTAGCAATCAGCCCCAGCATTTT. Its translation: CATSRGGISNQPQHF.

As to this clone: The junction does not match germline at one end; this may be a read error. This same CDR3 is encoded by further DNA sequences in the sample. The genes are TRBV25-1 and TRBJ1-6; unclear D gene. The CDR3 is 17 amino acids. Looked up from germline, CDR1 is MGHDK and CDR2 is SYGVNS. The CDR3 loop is CASSEWGEEPCNSPLHF. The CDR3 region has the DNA TGTGCCAGCAGTGAATGGGGAGAAGAGCCATGTAATTCACCTCTCCACTTT.

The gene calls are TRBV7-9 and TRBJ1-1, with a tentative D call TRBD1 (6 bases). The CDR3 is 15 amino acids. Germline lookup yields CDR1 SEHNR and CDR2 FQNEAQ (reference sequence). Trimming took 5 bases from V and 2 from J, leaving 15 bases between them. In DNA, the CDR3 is TGTGCCAGCAGCCTGCTCACAGGGCCTAACACTGAAGCTTTCTTT. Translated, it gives CASSLLTGPNTEAFF.

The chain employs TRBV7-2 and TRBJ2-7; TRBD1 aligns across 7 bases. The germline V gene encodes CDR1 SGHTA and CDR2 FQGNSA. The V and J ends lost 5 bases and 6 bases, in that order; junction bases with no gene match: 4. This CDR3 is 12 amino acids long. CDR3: CASSATGPEQYF. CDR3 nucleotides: TGTGCCAGCAGCGCGACAGGGCCCGAGCAGTACTTC.

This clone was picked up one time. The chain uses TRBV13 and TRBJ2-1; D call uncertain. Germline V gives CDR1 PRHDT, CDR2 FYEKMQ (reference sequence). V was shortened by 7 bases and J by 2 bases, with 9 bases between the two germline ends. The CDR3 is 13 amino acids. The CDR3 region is CASTIGAYNEQFF. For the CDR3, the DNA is TGTGCCAGCACGATTGGGGCCTACAATGAGCAGTTCTTC.

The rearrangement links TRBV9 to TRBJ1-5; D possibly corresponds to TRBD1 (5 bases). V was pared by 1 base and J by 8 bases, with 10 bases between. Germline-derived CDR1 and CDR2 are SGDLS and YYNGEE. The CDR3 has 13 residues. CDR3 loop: CASSVKGYEPQHF. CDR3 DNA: TGTGCCAGCAGCGTAAAGGGGTACGAGCCCCAGCATTTT. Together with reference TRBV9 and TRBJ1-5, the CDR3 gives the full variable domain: DSGVTQTPKHLITATGQRVTLRCSPRSGDLSVYWYQQSLDQGLQFLIQYYNGEERAKGNILERFSAQQFPDLHSELNLSSLELGDSALYFCASSVKGYEPQHFGDGTRLSIL.

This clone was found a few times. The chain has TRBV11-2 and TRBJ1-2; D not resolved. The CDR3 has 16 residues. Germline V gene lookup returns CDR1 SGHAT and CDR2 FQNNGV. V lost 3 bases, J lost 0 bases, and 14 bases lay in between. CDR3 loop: CASSFLRRQTNYGYTF. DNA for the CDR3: TGTGCCAGCAGCTTTCTTAGGCGACAAACTAACTATGGCTACACCTTC.

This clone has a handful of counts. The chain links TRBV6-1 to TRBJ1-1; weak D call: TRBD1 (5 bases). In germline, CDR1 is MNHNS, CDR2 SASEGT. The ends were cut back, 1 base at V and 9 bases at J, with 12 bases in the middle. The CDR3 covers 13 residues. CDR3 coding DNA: TGTGCCAGCAGTGAAGAGGGGTTTTCGAAAGCTTTCTTT. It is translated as CASSEEGFSKAFF.

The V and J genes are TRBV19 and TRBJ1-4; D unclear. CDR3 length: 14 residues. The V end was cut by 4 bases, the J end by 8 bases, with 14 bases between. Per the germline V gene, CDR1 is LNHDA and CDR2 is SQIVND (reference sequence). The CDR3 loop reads CASSRDRVAEKLFF. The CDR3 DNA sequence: TGTGCCAGTAGTAGGGATCGGGTAGCGGAAAAACTGTTTTTT.

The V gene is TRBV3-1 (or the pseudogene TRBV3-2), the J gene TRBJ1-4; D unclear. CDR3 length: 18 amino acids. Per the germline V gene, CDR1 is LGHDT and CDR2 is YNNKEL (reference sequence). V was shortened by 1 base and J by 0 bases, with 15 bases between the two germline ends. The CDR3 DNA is TGTGCCAGCAGCCAAGCTTCCCGAGCAGGTGCAACTAATGAAAAACTGTTTTTT. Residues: CASSQASRAGATNEKLFF.

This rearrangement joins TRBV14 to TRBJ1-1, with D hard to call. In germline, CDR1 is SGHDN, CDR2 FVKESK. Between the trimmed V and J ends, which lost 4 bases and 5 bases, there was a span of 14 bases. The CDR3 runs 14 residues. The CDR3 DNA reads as TGTGCCAGCAGCCTGTTGGCGGGTAGAACTGAAGCTTTCTTT. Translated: CASSLLAGRTEAFF.